A single sample gave rise to the 14 T cell receptor beta chains below, sequenced in a study of immune evolution from preneoplasia to lung adenocarcinoma. TCRdb's copy holds only in-frame clones and misses some; the assay was immunoSEQ multiplex PCR. Among roughly 7,000 clones listed, about 80% were seen once. Source material: FFPE invasive lung adenocarcinoma tissue. The receptors derive from a person aged 35-55 years with lung adenocarcinoma.

This clone came up a few times. The genes are TRBV29-1 and TRBJ1-2, with 9 bases fitting TRBD1. The CDR3 loop spans 13 amino acids. Trimming took 7 bases from V and 4 from J; bases not matched to a gene: 7. The germline gives CDR1 SQVTM, CDR2 ANQGSEA. CDR3 in DNA: TGCAGCGGGGGGACAGGGAATATCTATGGCTACACCTTC. Amino acids: CSGGTGNIYGYTF.

The chain couples TRBV27 to TRBJ2-1; 9 bases align to TRBD1. In germline, CDR1 is MNHEY, CDR2 SMNVEV (reference sequence). This CDR3 is built from 15 residues. The junction had 8 bases not matched to a gene; V was cut back by 6 bases and J by 5 bases. DNA of the CDR3: TGTGCCAGCAGAGGGACAGGGAGATTGGACAATGAGCAGTTCTTC. Translated, it gives CASRGTGRLDNEQFF.

The gene calls are TRBV11-3 and TRBJ2-7, with D unclear. This CDR3 contains 12 residues. The V end lost 1 base, the J end lost 5 bases, and 6 bases lay between the germline ends. Germline CDR1 SGHNT, CDR2 YENEEA. The CDR3 is CASSLGTDEQYF. The CDR3 nucleotides are TGTGCCAGCAGCTTAGGTACGGACGAGCAGTACTTC.

This clone was seen once. V usage is TRBV29-1 and J usage is TRBJ2-7; no clear D. This CDR3 is 13 amino acids long. V was pared by 2 bases and J by 0 bases, with 8 bases between. The germline gives CDR1 SQVTM, CDR2 ANQGSEA. The CDR3: CSVEWQDSYEQYF. Written as DNA, the CDR3 is TGCAGCGTTGAATGGCAGGACTCCTACGAGCAGTACTTC.

Here the CDR3 DNA reads TGTGCCAGCAGTGACACGGGACAGGGCCTCTATGGCTACACCTTC. Translation: CASSDTGQGLYGYTF. The chain carries TRBV6-4 and TRBJ1-2; 9 bases are a match to TRBD1. The germline gives CDR1 MRHNA, CDR2 SNTAGT. The V gene end was trimmed by 2 bases and the J gene end by 4 bases; junction bases not matched to a gene: 5. The CDR3 loop spans 15 amino acids.

The chain couples TRBV19 to TRBJ1-2, with D unclear. The CDR3 has 13 residues. Germline V lookup: CDR1 LNHDA, CDR2 SQIVND (reference sequence). V lost 4 bases and J lost 4, with 10 bases in between. The CDR3 protein is CASSTQESYGYTF. The CDR3 DNA reads as TGTGCCAGTAGTACTCAGGAAAGCTATGGCTACACCTTC.

V and J are TRBV10-2 and TRBJ2-3; 13 bases align to TRBD2. V gave up 6 bases and J gave up 1 base; unmatched junction bases: 7. Germline values: CDR1 WSHSY, CDR2 SAAADI. This CDR3 is built from 17 residues. The chain's CDR3 is CASSWGTSGDRTDTQYF. CDR3 DNA sequence: TGCGCCAGCAGCTGGGGGACTAGCGGGGACCGCACAGATACGCAGTATTTT.

The chain carries TRBV19 and TRBJ1-4, with 8 positions matching TRBD1. CDR3 length: 13 residues. CDR1 and CDR2 (germline): LNHDA, SQIVND (reference sequence). The V gene end was trimmed by 8 bases and the J gene end by 5 bases; junction bases not matched to a gene: 4. DNA for the CDR3: TGTGCCAGTTGGAACAGGGGGAATGAAAAACTGTTTTTT. Protein sequence: CASWNRGNEKLFF.

The rearrangement uses TRBV11-3 and TRBJ2-1; 8 bases are a match to TRBD2. Germline trimming cut 1 base from V and 0 bases from J; bases unmatched to any gene: 5. CDR3 length: 17 amino acids. Germline loops: CDR1 SGHNT, CDR2 YENEEA. CDR3 residues: CASSLGVAGLSYNEQFF. DNA for the CDR3: TGTGCCAGCAGCTTAGGGGTAGCGGGGCTCTCCTACAATGAGCAGTTCTTC.

This rearrangement joins TRBV18 to TRBJ1-4; tentative D call: TRBD1 (5 bases). V was trimmed by 2 bases and J by 0 bases, leaving 7 bases between them. Germline V gene sequence: CDR1 KGHSH, CDR2 LQKENI. This CDR3 is built from 15 residues. In DNA, the CDR3 is TGTGCCAGCTCACCAGGGGGGTCAACTAATGAAAAACTGTTTTTT. Protein product: CASSPGGSTNEKLFF.

The chain recombines TRBV6-6 with TRBJ1-2; maybe TRBD1 (6 bases). CDR3 length: 13 amino acids. V was shortened by 4 bases and J by 7 bases, with 13 bases between the two germline ends. Germline CDR1 reads MNHNY; CDR2 reads SVGAGI (reference sequence). This CDR3 is CASSSYGGGGYTF. The CDR3, as DNA: TGTGCCAGCAGTTCATACGGGGGCGGTGGCTACACCTTC.

The chain recombines TRBV19 with TRBJ1-4, with 10 bases fitting TRBD1. Germline V lookup: CDR1 LNHDA, CDR2 SQIVND (reference sequence). V trimming: 6 bases; J trimming: 14 bases; junction bases outside the gene matches: 9. This CDR3 is 13 amino acids long. For the CDR3, the DNA is TGTGCCAGTAGGAAACCGGGACAGGGGAATCTGTTTTTT. This gives the protein CASRKPGQGNLFF.

The V gene is TRBV4-2, the J gene TRBJ1-5; no reliable D call. Trimming removed 0 bases at V and 2 bases at J, with 11 bases between. CDR1 and CDR2 from the germline V gene are LGHNA and YNFKEQ. The CDR3 is 16 amino acids. The CDR3 DNA follows: TGTGCCAGCAGCCAAGAACCCGGGGATGGCAATCAGCCCCAGCATTTT. Amino acids: CASSQEPGDGNQPQHF.

The chain couples TRBV27 to TRBJ2-5; 8 nucleotides match TRBD1. J was trimmed by 5 bases and V by 2 bases; bases with no gene match: 4. CDR3 length: 14 amino acids. Germline lookup yields CDR1 MNHEY and CDR2 SMNVEV (reference sequence). The CDR3 spells CASSLQGAEETQYF. The CDR3 bases are TGTGCCAGCAGTTTACAGGGGGCGGAGGAGACCCAGTACTTC.